This entry lists 26 T cell receptor beta chains sequenced from one sample in a study of human T cells and chemical hapten exposure. Noted time point: patch test 1, 2 weeks after DPC sensitization. Treatment here: therapeutic diphenylcyclopropenone sensitization with weekly scalp DPC. TCRdb processed the RACE reads anew with MiXCR; each CDR3 protein has one entry. The sample shows a few hundred thousand distinct CDR3 sequences, approximately 5.1% of them seen only once. This specimen consisted of whole blood, obtained in connection with sensitization to the hapten diphenylcyclopropenone (DPC). The origin of the receptors is a woman in her forties or fifties with alopecia areata. Some clones in this sample may be carry-over from other donors' samples.

In its sample, this clonotype was seen many times. V gene TRBV5-5 combines with J gene TRBJ1-1; D perhaps matches TRBD1 (5 bases). The CDR3 length is 14 residues. Per the germline V gene, CDR1 is SGHKS and CDR2 is YYEKEE (reference sequence). The V gene lost 4 bases and the J gene lost 1 base, with 11 bases spanning the gap. For the CDR3, the DNA is TGTGCCAGCAGCCGAACACAGGAGAACACTGAAGCTTTCTTT. Its protein product is CASSRTQENTEAFF.

This clonotype was picked up many times. The chain uses TRBV6-6 and TRBJ1-1, with unresolved D. In germline, CDR1 is MNHNY, CDR2 SVGAGI (reference sequence). The CDR3 length is 15 residues. Trimming removed 4 bases from V and 0 bases from J, with 12 bases in between. The CDR3 DNA reads TGTGCCAGCAGTTTTCTCCAGAACCTGAACACTGAAGCTTTCTTT. This gives the protein CASSFLQNLNTEAFF.

This clonotype was detected many times. The chain uses TRBV24-1 and TRBJ2-2; TRBD2 is a possible D gene (6 bases). Trimming removed 2 bases from V and 6 bases from J, with 9 bases in between. The CDR3 sequence is 14 residues long. The germline V gene has CDR1 KGHDR and CDR2 SFDVKD. The CDR3 nucleotides are TGTGCCACCAGTGATTATAGCGGCTCCGGGGAGCTGTTTTTT. Protein sequence: CATSDYSGSGELFF.

This clonotype was counted only a few times. The chain combines TRBV5-1 with TRBJ2-1, with a tentative D call TRBD2 (6 bases). The CDR3 has 17 residues. CDR1 is SGHRS, CDR2 YFSETQ, per germline. V lost 1 base and J lost 0, with 14 bases in between. Here the CDR3 DNA reads TGCGCCAGCAGCTTGTGGCGGGACCATGTCTCCTACAATGAGCAGTTCTTC. Its translation: CASSLWRDHVSYNEQFF. The entire variable domain, with the rest obtained from reference TRBV5-1 and TRBJ2-1, is as follows: KAGVTQTPRYLIKTRGQQVTLSCSPISGHRSVSWYQQTPGQGLQFLFEYFSETQRNKGNFPGRFSGRQFSNSRSEMNVSTLELGDSALYLCASSLWRDHVSYNEQFFGPGTRLTVL.

This clonotype was seen many times. The rearrangement links TRBV30 to TRBJ2-1; 9 bases match TRBD2. The CDR3 spans 17 residues. Germline CDR1 is GTSNPN and CDR2 is SVGIG (reference sequence). The ends lost 2 bases at V and 9 bases at J; junction bases unmatched: 17. The CDR3 sequence: CAWSFPPGGRAVAEQFF. CDR3 nucleotide sequence: TGTGCCTGGAGTTTCCCCCCCGGCGGGAGGGCCGTGGCTGAGCAGTTCTTC.

This clonotype appeared many times. CDR3 residues: CASSSGTRTYEQYF. For the CDR3, the DNA is TGTGCCAGCAGCTCGGGGACCCGGACCTACGAGCAGTACTTC. The gene calls are TRBV7-2 and TRBJ2-7; D tentatively reads TRBD1 or TRBD2 (5 bases each). The V gene lost 4 bases and the J gene lost 2 bases, with 12 bases spanning the gap. This CDR3 is built from 14 residues. CDR1 SGHTA and CDR2 FQGNSA come from the germline V gene.

This clonotype was counted at least ten times. This chain links TRBV20-1 with TRBJ2-7; 9 bases align to TRBD1. With V trimmed by 6 bases and J by 5 bases, 14 bases remained unmatched. The germline V gene encodes CDR1 DFQATT and CDR2 SNEGSKA (reference sequence). The CDR3 is 15 residues long. In DNA, the CDR3 is TGCAGTGCAACAGCTCCGGGACAGGGTATTAACGAGCAGTACTTC. Translating gives CSATAPGQGINEQYF.

This clonotype was seen a few times. The V call is TRBV29-1, the J call TRBJ2-5; TRBD2 matches 7 bases. Germline V CDR1 and CDR2: SQVTM, ANQGSEA. V gave up 5 bases and J gave up 3 bases; unmatched junction bases: 3. The CDR3 has 12 amino acids. DNA for the CDR3: TGCAGCGTTAAGGCGGGAGAAGAGACCCAGTACTTC. This sequence encodes CSVKAGEETQYF.

This clonotype was recorded a few times. The chain is built from TRBV28 and TRBJ2-1; tentatively, D is TRBD2 (7 bases). Germline CDR1 reads MDHEN; CDR2 reads SYDVKM. The CDR3 contains 16 residues. The V and J ends lost 3 bases and 1 base respectively, with 13 bases between them. The CDR3 coding sequence is TGTGCCAGCAGTTTGAGGGGGGGTCCTTCCTACAATGAGCAGTTCTTC. Protein product: CASSLRGGPSYNEQFF.

This clonotype has a handful of counts. The chain is built from TRBV6-5 and TRBJ1-3; 7 bases agree with TRBD1. The CDR3 loop spans 15 amino acids. The germline V gene encodes CDR1 MNHEY and CDR2 SVGAGI. Trimming at V came to 4 bases and at J to 2 bases, leaving 5 bases not matched to a gene. The CDR3 DNA follows: TGTGCCAGCAGTTCCGAGACAGGGACTGGAAACACCATATATTTT. Encoded protein: CASSSETGTGNTIYF.

This clonotype turned up a few times. V gene TRBV18 combines with J gene TRBJ2-7, with TRBD1 matching 9 bases. Germline-derived CDR1 and CDR2 are KGHSH and LQKENI. This CDR3 is built from 15 residues. The V gene end was trimmed by 5 bases and the J gene end by 10 bases; junction bases not matched to a gene: 15. The CDR3 coding sequence is TGTGCCAGCTCAGTTACCGGGACAGGGAAGGAGCTTCAGTACTTC. Translated, it gives CASSVTGTGKELQYF.

This clonotype was recorded many times. This chain joins TRBV14 and TRBJ2-6; D gene unclear. The CDR3 is 15 residues long. Between the trimmed V and J ends, which lost 4 bases and 2 bases, there was a span of 9 bases. Germline V CDR1 and CDR2: SGHDN, FVKESK. CDR3 loop: CASSRRSTGANVLTF. CDR3 nucleotide sequence: TGTGCCAGCAGCCGAAGGAGTACTGGGGCCAACGTCCTGACTTTC.

This clonotype has a count of ten or more. The chain uses TRBV5-6 and TRBJ2-1; D gene unclear. CDR1 and CDR2 from the germline V gene are SGHDT and YYEEEE. CDR3 length equals 12 residues. V lost 2 bases and J 8 bases, leaving 8 bases between the germline ends. In nucleotides, the CDR3 is TGTGCCAGCAGCTTCCTTATGTATGAGCAGTTCTTC. Amino acids: CASSFLMYEQFF.

CDR3 in amino acids: CASSLTGAIGNTIYF. Here the CDR3 DNA reads TGTGCCAGCAGCTTGACAGGGGCAATAGGAAACACCATATATTTT. The V call is TRBV7-9, the J call TRBJ1-3; 8 positions agree with TRBD1. The CDR3 length is 15 residues. V shed 3 bases, J shed 4 bases, and the junction held 5 bases outside the gene matches. The germline CDR1 and CDR2 sequences are SEHNR and FQNEAQ (reference sequence). The full variable domain, its missing parts supplied by reference TRBV7-9 and TRBJ1-3, is DTGVSQNPRHKITKRGQNVTFRCDPISEHNRLYWYRQTLGQGPEFLTYFQNEAQLEKSRLLSDRFSAERPKGSFSTLEIQRTEQGDSAMYLCASSLTGAIGNTIYFGEGSWLTVV.

This clonotype appeared many times. V usage is TRBV29-1 and J usage is TRBJ1-1; D unclear. Trimming pared 6 bases from V and 9 bases from J, leaving 14 bases between. This CDR3 has 11 amino acids. Germline CDR1 and CDR2: SQVTM and ANQGSEA. The CDR3 region is CSVPMGSQAFF. The CDR3 DNA is TGCAGCGTCCCCATGGGCTCCCAAGCTTTCTTT.

This clonotype was seen a handful of times. The chain is built from TRBV28 and TRBJ2-3; no clear D. V was trimmed by 3 bases and J by 2 bases, leaving 27 bases between them. CDR1 is MDHEN, CDR2 SYDVKM, per germline. The length of the CDR3 is 20 residues. The CDR3 nucleotides read TGTGCCAGCAGTTTCTGGTATGGTTTCCGGCCTACAGTACACACAGATACGCAGTATTTT. It specifies CASSFWYGFRPTVHTDTQYF.

This clonotype was counted many times. The chain is built from TRBV20-1 and TRBJ1-6; 9 nucleotides line up with TRBD1. The V and J ends lost 3 bases and 8 bases, in that order; junction bases with no gene match: 8. The CDR3 sequence is 15 residues long. The germline gives CDR1 DFQATT, CDR2 SNEGSKA (reference sequence). The CDR3 reads CSASSLGQGHSPLHF. The CDR3 region has the DNA TGCAGTGCTAGTTCCCTGGGACAGGGTCATTCACCCCTCCACTTT.

The chain is built from TRBV6-2 or TRBV6-3 and TRBJ1-5; the D is unclear. V was shortened by 4 bases and J by 3 bases, with 7 bases between the two germline ends. Germline V CDR1 and CDR2: MNHEY, SVGEGT. The CDR3 has 13 residues. CDR3 bases: TGTGCCAGCAGTTTCACGGACAATCAGCCCCAGCATTTT. Translating gives CASSFTDNQPQHF.

As for this clonotype: A read error may be the cause here, since a much bigger clone is one base away. V and J are TRBV3-1 and TRBJ2-5, with TRBD2 as a possible D gene (5 bases). Germline V CDR1 and CDR2: LGHDT, YNNKEL (reference sequence). V shed 2 bases and J shed 8 bases, with 18 bases lying between them. There are 15 residues in the CDR3. As DNA, the CDR3 is TGTGCCAGCAGCCAACGGAAGTCGGGGTCGGATACCCAGTACTTC. This sequence encodes CASSQRKSGSDTQYF.

There are many counts of this clonotype. CDR3 nucleotides: TGCAGCGTTGAGACTGTCCTGACCGGGGAGCTGTTTTTT. It encodes CSVETVLTGELFF. This sequence joins TRBV29-1 and TRBJ2-2; D unresolved. Trimming left V 3 bases short and J 5 bases short, with 10 bases between. Germline V lookup: CDR1 SQVTM, CDR2 ANQGSEA. The CDR3 has 13 residues.

This clonotype was recorded many times. This rearrangement joins TRBV12-3 or TRBV12-4 to TRBJ2-7; D perhaps matches TRBD2 (6 bases). V was trimmed by 10 bases and J by 4 bases, leaving 20 bases between them. There are 14 residues in the CDR3. CDR3 in amino acids: CATSLGGGVYEQYF. The CDR3 DNA follows: TGTGCCACTAGCTTGGGGGGAGGCGTTTACGAGCAGTACTTC.

Notes on this clonotype: A read error may explain this, as a much larger clone is one base away. The chain carries TRBV3-1 and TRBJ2-7, with 7 positions matching TRBD2. The CDR3 extends over 13 amino acids. From germline, CDR1 is LGHDT and CDR2 YNNKEL (reference sequence). The CDR3 DNA reads TGTGCCAGCAGGGGCGGGAGTGAGTACGTGCAGTACTTC. Its protein is CASRGGSEYVQYF.

This clonotype was seen repeatedly, ten times or more. The rearrangement links TRBV3-1 to TRBJ2-7; TRBD2 matches 7 bases. The CDR3 extends over 13 amino acids. V lost 5 bases to trimming and J lost 4 bases; unmatched junction nucleotides: 5. Per germline, CDR1 LGHDT and CDR2 YNNKEL (reference sequence). The CDR3 sequence: CASSGGREYEQYF. In DNA, the CDR3 is TGTGCCAGCAGCGGGGGGAGGGAATACGAGCAGTACTTC.

The chain employs TRBV7-6 and TRBJ2-7; the match to TRBD1 covers 11 bases. Germline values: CDR1 SGHVS, CDR2 FNYEAQ. This CDR3 contains 15 residues. Trimming removed 4 bases from V and 3 bases from J; junction bases left unmatched: 5. This chain's CDR3 is CASSSGQGVDYEQYF. The DNA of the CDR3 is TGTGCCAGCAGCTCGGGACAGGGGGTCGACTACGAGCAGTACTTC.

Comment on this clonotype: A junction end diverges from the germline sequence, so it may reflect a read error. The chain combines TRBV16 with TRBJ2-7; 9 positions match TRBD1. CDR1 is KGHSY and CDR2 is FQNENV in the germline V gene. This CDR3 region has 14 residues. The CDR3, as DNA: TGTGCCAGCAGCCTCGGACCGGGACAGGGCGCTCGTACCTTC. Its translation: CASSLGPGQGARTF.

This clonotype was counted many times. This chain connects TRBV7-2 to TRBJ2-2; 8 bases fit TRBD1. V trimming: 0 bases; J trimming: 5 bases; junction bases outside the gene matches: 8. The germline V gene encodes CDR1 SGHTA and CDR2 FQGNSA. This CDR3 comprises 17 residues. The CDR3 DNA sequence: TGTGCCAGCAGCTTAGCGCTCGACAGGGGAAGGACCGGGGAGCTGTTTTTT. This translates into CASSLALDRGRTGELFF. The full variable domain, its missing parts supplied by reference TRBV7-2 and TRBJ2-2, is GAGVSQSPSNKVTEKGKDVELRCDPISGHTALYWYRQSLGQGLEFLIYFQGNSAPDKSGLPSDRFSAERTGGSVSTLTIQRTQQEDSAVYLCASSLALDRGRTGELFFGEGSRLTVL.